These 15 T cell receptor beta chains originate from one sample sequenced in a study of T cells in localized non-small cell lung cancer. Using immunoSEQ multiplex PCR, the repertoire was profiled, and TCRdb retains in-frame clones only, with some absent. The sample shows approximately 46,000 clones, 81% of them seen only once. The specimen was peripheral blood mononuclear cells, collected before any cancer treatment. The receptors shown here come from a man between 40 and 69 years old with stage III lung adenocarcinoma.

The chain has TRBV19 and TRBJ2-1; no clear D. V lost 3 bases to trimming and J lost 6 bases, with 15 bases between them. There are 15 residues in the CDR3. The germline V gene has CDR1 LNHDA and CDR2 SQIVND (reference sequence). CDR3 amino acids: CASSIGASPVNEQFF. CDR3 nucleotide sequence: TGTGCCAGTAGTATCGGCGCGTCCCCGGTCAATGAGCAGTTCTTC.

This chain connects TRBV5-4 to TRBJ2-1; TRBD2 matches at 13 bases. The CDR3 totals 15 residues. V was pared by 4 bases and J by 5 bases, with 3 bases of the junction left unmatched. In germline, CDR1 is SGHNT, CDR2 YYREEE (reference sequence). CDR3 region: CASSLTSGGHNEQFF. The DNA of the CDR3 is TGTGCCAGCAGCCTGACTAGCGGGGGGCACAATGAGCAGTTCTTC.

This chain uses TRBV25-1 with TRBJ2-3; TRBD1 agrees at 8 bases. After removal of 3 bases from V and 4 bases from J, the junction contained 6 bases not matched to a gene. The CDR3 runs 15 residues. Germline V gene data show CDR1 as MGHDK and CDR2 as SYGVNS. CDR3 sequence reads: CASSEDREAPDTQYF. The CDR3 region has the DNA TGTGCCAGCAGTGAGGACAGGGAAGCCCCAGATACGCAGTATTTT. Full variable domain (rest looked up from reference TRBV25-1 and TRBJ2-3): EADIYQTPRYLVIGTGKKITLECSQTMGHDKMYWYQQDPGMELHLIHYSYGVNSTEKGDLSSESTVSRIRTEHFPLTLESARPSHTSQYLCASSEDREAPDTQYFGPGTRLTVL.

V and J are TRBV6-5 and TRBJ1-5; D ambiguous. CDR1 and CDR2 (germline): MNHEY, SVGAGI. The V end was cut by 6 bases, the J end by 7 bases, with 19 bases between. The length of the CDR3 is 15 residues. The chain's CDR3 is CASSVSQTTFQPQHF. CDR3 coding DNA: TGTGCCAGCAGCGTCAGCCAGACTACTTTCCAGCCCCAGCATTTT.

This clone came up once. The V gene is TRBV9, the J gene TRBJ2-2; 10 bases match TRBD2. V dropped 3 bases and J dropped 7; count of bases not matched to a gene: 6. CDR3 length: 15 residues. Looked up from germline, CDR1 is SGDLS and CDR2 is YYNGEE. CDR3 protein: CASSAGTSAGGELFF. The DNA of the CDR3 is TGTGCCAGCAGCGCCGGGACTAGCGCGGGCGGGGAGCTGTTTTTT.

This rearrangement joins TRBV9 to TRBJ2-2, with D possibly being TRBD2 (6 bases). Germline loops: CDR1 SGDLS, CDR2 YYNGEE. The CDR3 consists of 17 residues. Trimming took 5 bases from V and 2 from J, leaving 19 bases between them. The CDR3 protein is CASSVTGEGANTGELFF. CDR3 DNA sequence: TGTGCCAGCAGTGTGACGGGGGAAGGGGCCAACACCGGGGAGCTGTTTTTT.

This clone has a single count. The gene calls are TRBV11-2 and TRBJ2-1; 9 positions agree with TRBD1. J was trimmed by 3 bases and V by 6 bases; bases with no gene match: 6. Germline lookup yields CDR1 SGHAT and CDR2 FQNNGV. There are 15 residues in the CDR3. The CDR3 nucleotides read TGTGCCAGCAGACTTCCGGGACAGGGCTACAATGAGCAGTTCTTC. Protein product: CASRLPGQGYNEQFF.

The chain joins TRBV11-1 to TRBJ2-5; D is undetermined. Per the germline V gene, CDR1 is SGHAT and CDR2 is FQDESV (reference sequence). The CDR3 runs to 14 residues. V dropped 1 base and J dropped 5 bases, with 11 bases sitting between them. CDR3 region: CASSLGRMGETQYF. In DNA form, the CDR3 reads TGTGCCAGCAGCTTAGGACGGATGGGGGAGACCCAGTACTTC.

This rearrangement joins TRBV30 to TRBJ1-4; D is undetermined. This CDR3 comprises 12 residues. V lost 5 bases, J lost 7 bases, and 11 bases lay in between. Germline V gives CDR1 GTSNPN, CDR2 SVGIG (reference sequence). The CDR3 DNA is TGTGCCTGGGCGGTGGAGTCTGAAAAACTGTTTTTT. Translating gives CAWAVESEKLFF.

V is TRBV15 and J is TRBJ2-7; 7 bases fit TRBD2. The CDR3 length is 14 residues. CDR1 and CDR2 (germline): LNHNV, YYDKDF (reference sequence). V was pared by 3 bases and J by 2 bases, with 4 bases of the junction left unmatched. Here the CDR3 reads CATSSGRGAYEQYF. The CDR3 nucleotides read TGTGCCACCAGCAGTGGCCGGGGGGCCTACGAGCAGTACTTC.

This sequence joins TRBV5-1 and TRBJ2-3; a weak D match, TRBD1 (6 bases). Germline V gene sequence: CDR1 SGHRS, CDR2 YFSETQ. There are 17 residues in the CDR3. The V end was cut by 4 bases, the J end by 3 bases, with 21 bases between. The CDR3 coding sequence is TGCGCCAGCAGCGAGCGGTTGGGGGCAGTGGGTACAGATACGCAGTATTTT. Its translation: CASSERLGAVGTDTQYF. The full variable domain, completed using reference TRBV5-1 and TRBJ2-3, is KAGVTQTPRYLIKTRGQQVTLSCSPISGHRSVSWYQQTPGQGLQFLFEYFSETQRNKGNFPGRFSGRQFSNSRSEMNVSTLELGDSALYLCASSERLGAVGTDTQYFGPGTRLTVL.

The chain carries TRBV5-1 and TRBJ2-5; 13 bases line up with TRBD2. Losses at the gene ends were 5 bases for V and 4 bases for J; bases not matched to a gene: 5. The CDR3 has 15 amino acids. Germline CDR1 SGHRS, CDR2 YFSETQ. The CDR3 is CASSFGTSGAETQYF. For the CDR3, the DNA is TGCGCCAGCAGTTTCGGGACTAGCGGGGCAGAGACCCAGTACTTC.

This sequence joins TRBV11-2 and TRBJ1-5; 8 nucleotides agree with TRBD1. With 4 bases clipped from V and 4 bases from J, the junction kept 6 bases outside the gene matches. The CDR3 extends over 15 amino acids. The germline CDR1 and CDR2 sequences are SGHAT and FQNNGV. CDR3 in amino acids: CASSSGQGGNQPQHF. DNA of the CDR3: TGTGCCAGCAGCTCCGGACAGGGCGGAAATCAGCCCCAGCATTTT. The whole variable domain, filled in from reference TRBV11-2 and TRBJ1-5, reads EAGVAQSPRYKIIEKRQSVAFWCNPISGHATLYWYQQILGQGPKLLIQFQNNGVVDDSQLPKDRFSAERLKGVDSTLKIQPAKLEDSAVYLCASSSGQGGNQPQHFGDGTRLSIL.

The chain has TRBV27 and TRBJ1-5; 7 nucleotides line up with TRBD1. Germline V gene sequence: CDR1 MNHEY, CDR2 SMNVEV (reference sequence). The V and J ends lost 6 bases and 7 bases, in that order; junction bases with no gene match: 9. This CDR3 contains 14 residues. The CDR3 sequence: CASSLTGPGQPQHF. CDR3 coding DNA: TGTGCCAGCAGCCTGACAGGGCCGGGGCAGCCCCAGCATTTT.

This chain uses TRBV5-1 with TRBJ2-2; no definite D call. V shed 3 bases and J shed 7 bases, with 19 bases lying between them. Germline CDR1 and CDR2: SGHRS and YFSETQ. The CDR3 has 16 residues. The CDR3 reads CASSSGHLRWDGELFF. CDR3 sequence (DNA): TGCGCCAGCAGCTCGGGTCACCTTAGGTGGGACGGGGAGCTGTTTTTT.